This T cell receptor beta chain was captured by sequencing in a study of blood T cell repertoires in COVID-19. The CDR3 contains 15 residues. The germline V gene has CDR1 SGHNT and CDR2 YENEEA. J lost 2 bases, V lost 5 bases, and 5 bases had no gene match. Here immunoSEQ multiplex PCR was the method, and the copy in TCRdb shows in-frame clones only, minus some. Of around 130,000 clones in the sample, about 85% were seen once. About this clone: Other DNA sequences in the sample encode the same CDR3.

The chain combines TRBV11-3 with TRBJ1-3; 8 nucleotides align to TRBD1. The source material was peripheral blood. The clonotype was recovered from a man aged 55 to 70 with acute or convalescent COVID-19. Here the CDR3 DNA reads TGTGCCAGCAGCCCAGGACAGGGCCCTGGAAACACCATATATTTT. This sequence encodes CASSPGQGPGNTIYF. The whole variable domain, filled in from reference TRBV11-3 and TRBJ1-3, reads EAGVVQSPRYKIIEKKQPVAFWCNPISGHNTLYWYLQNLGQGPELLIRYENEEAVDDSQLPKDRFSAERLKGVDSTLKIQPAELGDSAVYLCASSPGQGPGNTIYFGEGSWLTVV.